This T cell receptor beta chain stems from a study of patients and donors after allogeneic stem cell transplantation. This CDR3 spans 15 amino acids. TCRdb redid the calling of the RT-PCR reads with MiXCR, one entry per CDR3 protein. Of about 960,000 distinct CDR3 sequences in the sample, approximately 19% are singletons; the top ten hold 5% to 6.5%. The receptor was isolated from a human donor who was either an allogeneic HSCT recipient or a stem cell or donor lymphocyte infusion donor (not recorded which). It is not recorded whose cells these are; they may come from a transplant donor. The chain couples TRBV21-1 to TRBJ1-6; whether TRBD1, the table's D call, matches the DNA was not checked. TRBV21-1 is termed a pseudogene. Material for sequencing was blood, either unsorted or a sorted T cell fraction (not recorded which). This CDR3 is CATLPLSGCNSPLHF. DNA for the CDR3: TGTGCCACCCTTCCCCTAAGTGGATGCAATTCACCCCTCCACTTT.